The T cell receptor (beta chain) described here comes from a study of beta chain features in type 1 diabetes. Study-wide context: All samples together contributed almost 110,000,000 sorted cells for examination. Notes on the study in general: A moderate, significant TCRB CDR3 shortening appeared in type 1 diabetes across four CD4+ subsets.

Notes on this clone: Its antigen is as yet unknown.

Expressed TCRB transcripts were sequenced because the entire RNA isolate underwent reverse transcription. Libraries were prepared by immunoSEQ multiplex PCR; TCRdb keeps only in-frame clonotypes and omits some of them. The profile shows 350,000 to 400,000 clones, around 16% of them singletons. V was shortened by 3 bases and J by 4 bases, with 15 bases between the two germline ends. The CDR3 covers 15 residues. Germline loops: CDR1 LNHDA, CDR2 SQIVND (reference sequence). This receptor was obtained from a woman between 18 and 29 years old in good health. Sequencing was carried out using naive CD4+ T cells from blood. This rearrangement joins TRBV19 to TRBJ1-1, with D maybe TRBD1 (6 bases). CDR3 in amino acids: CASSIPSTGPTEAFF. The CDR3 DNA follows: TGTGCCAGTAGTATCCCGTCTACAGGGCCCACTGAAGCTTTCTTT.